This is a list of T cell receptor beta chains from one sample in a study of T cell changes during pregnancy in multiple sclerosis. Generated by immunoSEQ multiplex PCR, the TCRdb table keeps only in-frame clones and is missing some. The sample holds 51,000 or so clones, 93% seen once. The sample here was peripheral blood, taken in the second trimester of pregnancy. All receptors come from a female donor with multiple sclerosis, enrolled in a pregnancy study. Each CDR3 is given with its conserved first and last residue. The D gene is left open where the match is weak. The size entry is marked missing in some rows and otherwise reads once, few, many or a size class.

size: NA
J: TRBJ1-5
V: TRBV6-6
D: NA
CDR3: CASSPLDRSGPQHF
DNA: TGTGCCAGCAGCCCCCTCGACCGGTCGGGGCCCCAGCATTTT

size: NA
J: TRBJ2-2
V: TRBV2
D: TRBD1
CDR3: CASSWTGVTSGELFF
DNA: TGTGCCAGCAGCTGGACAGGGGTAACTTCCGGGGAGCTGTTTTTT

size: NA
J: TRBJ2-3
V: TRBV9
D: NA
CDR3: CASSVEGARADTQYF
DNA: TGTGCCAGCAGCGTAGAGGGAGCGAGGGCCGATACGCAGTATTTT

size: NA
J: TRBJ2-1
V: TRBV7-8
D: TRBD2
CDR3: CASSVLAGVGNEQFF
DNA: TGTGCCAGCAGCGTACTAGCGGGAGTCGGAAATGAGCAGTTCTTC

size: once
J: TRBJ1-2
V: TRBV27
D: TRBD1
CDR3: CASGSRPGQDRKGYTF
DNA: TGTGCCAGCGGATCTCGACCGGGACAGGACCGGAAAGGCTACACCTTC

size: few
J: TRBJ2-7
V: TRBV7-9
D: NA
CDR3: CASSSRYEQYF
DNA: TGTGCCAGCAGCTCGCGTTACGAGCAGTACTTC

size: NA
J: TRBJ2-4
V: TRBV5-1
D: NA
CDR3: CASNLSPGENIQYF
DNA: TGCGCCAGCAACCTCTCTCCGGGAGAGAACATTCAGTACTTC

size: NA
J: TRBJ1-2
V: TRBV7-2
D: TRBD1
CDR3: CASSFNRDRAGYTF
DNA: TGTGCCAGCAGCTTTAACCGGGACAGGGCTGGCTACACCTTC

size: NA
J: TRBJ1-3
V: TRBV14
D: NA
CDR3: CASSQGWTHSGNTIYF
DNA: TGTGCCAGCAGCCAAGGTTGGACACACTCTGGAAACACCATATATTTT

size: NA
J: TRBJ2-7
V: TRBV4-3
D: TRBD2
CDR3: CASSQDRASGSGEQYF
DNA: TGCGCCAGCAGCCAAGATCGGGCTAGCGGGAGTGGAGAGCAGTACTTC

size: NA
J: TRBJ2-3
V: TRBV19
D: TRBD1
CDR3: CASSTRQGWVDTQYF
DNA: TGTGCCAGTAGTACCCGACAGGGGTGGGTAGATACGCAGTATTTT

size: NA
J: TRBJ2-6
V: TRBV29-1
D: NA
CDR3: CSVVGGQSGANVLTF
DNA: TGCAGCGTTGTTGGTGGGCAGTCTGGGGCCAACGTCCTGACTTTC

size: NA
J: TRBJ2-7
V: TRBV6-6
D: TRBD2
CDR3: CASTPLNSGSYEQYF
DNA: TGTGCCAGCACCCCCTTGAATAGCGGGAGCTACGAGCAGTACTTC

size: NA
J: TRBJ2-1
V: TRBV5-1
D: TRBD1
CDR3: CASSPGQDIYNEQFF
DNA: TGCGCCAGCAGCCCGGGACAGGACATATACAATGAGCAGTTCTTC

size: NA
J: TRBJ1-5
V: TRBV2
D: NA
CDR3: CASSPRVSNQPQHF
DNA: TGTGCCAGCAGTCCCAGGGTTAGCAATCAGCCCCAGCATTTT

size: NA
J: TRBJ1-5
V: TRBV5-5
D: NA
CDR3: CASSVGVGQPQHF
DNA: TGTGCCAGCAGCGTCGGGGTGGGGCAGCCCCAGCATTTT

size: NA
J: TRBJ1-2
V: TRBV29-1
D: NA
CDR3: CSVPISDYGYTF
DNA: TGCAGCGTTCCAATCTCGGACTATGGCTACACCTTC

size: once
J: TRBJ1-5
V: TRBV27
D: NA
CDR3: CASRGRGGSNQPQHF
DNA: TGTGCCAGCAGGGGAAGGGGGGGGAGCAATCAGCCCCAGCATTTT

size: NA
J: TRBJ2-3
V: TRBV7-2
D: NA
CDR3: CASSLARAADTQYF
DNA: TGTGCCAGCAGCTTAGCGCGAGCGGCAGATACGCAGTATTTT

size: NA
J: TRBJ1-5
V: TRBV9
D: NA
CDR3: CASSVAGIGQPQHF
DNA: TGTGCCAGCAGCGTAGCCGGGATTGGTCAGCCCCAGCATTTT

size: NA
J: TRBJ2-1
V: TRBV7-3
D: NA
CDR3: CASSQKGNSYNEQFF
DNA: TGTGCCAGCAGCCAAAAGGGGAACTCCTACAATGAGCAGTTCTTC

size: NA
J: TRBJ2-7
V: TRBV4-3
D: TRBD2
CDR3: CASSQHSGRAYEQYF
DNA: TGCGCCAGCAGCCAACATAGCGGGAGGGCCTACGAGCAGTACTTC

size: NA
J: TRBJ2-5
V: TRBV23-1
D: TRBD2
CDR3: CASSPPGLAGGPSPVQETQYF
DNA: TGCGCCAGCAGTCCCCCAGGGTTAGCGGGAGGGCCCTCGCCAGTACAAGAGACCCAGTACTTC

size: NA
J: TRBJ1-4
V: TRBV11-3
D: TRBD1
CDR3: CASSLDIRGSEKLFF
DNA: TGTGCCAGCAGCTTAGACATCAGGGGGAGTGAAAAACTGTTTTTT

size: NA
J: TRBJ1-2
V: TRBV28
D: TRBD1
CDR3: CASRKQGWGGYTF
DNA: TGTGCCAGCAGGAAACAGGGGTGGGGGGGCTACACCTTC

size: NA
J: TRBJ2-1
V: TRBV7-9
D: TRBD2
CDR3: CASSNTANSGIYNEQFF
DNA: TGTGCCAGCAGCAATACCGCGAATAGCGGGATCTACAATGAGCAGTTCTTC

size: NA
J: TRBJ2-1
V: TRBV19
D: TRBD1
CDR3: CASSIQGAANNEQFF
DNA: TGTGCCAGTAGTATACAGGGGGCCGCCAACAATGAGCAGTTCTTC

size: NA
J: TRBJ2-3
V: TRBV6-6
D: NA
CDR3: CASSGSGGTDTQYF
DNA: TGTGCCAGCAGCGGAAGCGGTGGCACAGATACGCAGTATTTT

size: few
J: TRBJ2-3
V: TRBV28
D: TRBD2
CDR3: CASSLGTSGYTDTQYF
DNA: TGTGCCAGCAGTTTGGGGACTAGCGGTTACACAGATACGCAGTATTTT

size: NA
J: TRBJ2-1
V: TRBV5-1
D: NA
CDR3: CASSGGINEQFF
DNA: TGCGCCAGCAGCGGCGGGATAAATGAGCAGTTCTTC

size: NA
J: TRBJ2-7
V: TRBV28
D: TRBD1
CDR3: CASSETGLLSYEQYF
DNA: TGTGCCAGCAGCGAGACAGGGCTATTATCCTACGAGCAGTACTTC

size: NA
J: TRBJ2-5
V: TRBV10-3
D: NA
CDR3: CAISEGPLQETQYF
DNA: TGTGCCATCAGTGAGGGGCCTCTCCAAGAGACCCAGTACTTC

size: once
J: TRBJ2-7
V: TRBV7-9
D: TRBD2
CDR3: CASSSRLAGTIAYEQYF
DNA: TGTGCCAGCAGCTCCAGACTAGCGGGGACGATTGCTTACGAGCAGTACTTC

size: NA
J: TRBJ2-7
V: TRBV6-5
D: NA
CDR3: CASSPRGASYEQYF
DNA: TGTGCCAGCAGCCCAAGGGGCGCTTCCTACGAGCAGTACTTC

size: NA
J: TRBJ2-1
V: TRBV7-2
D: TRBD2
CDR3: CASRPHPGLAGGRGEQFF
DNA: TGTGCCAGCAGGCCCCATCCGGGACTAGCGGGAGGGCGAGGTGAGCAGTTCTTC

size: NA
J: TRBJ1-4
V: TRBV9
D: NA
CDR3: CASSVGPGAGGEKLFF
DNA: TGTGCCAGCAGCGTAGGCCCAGGGGCAGGAGGTGAAAAACTGTTTTTT

size: NA
J: TRBJ1-2
V: TRBV25-1
D: TRBD1
CDR3: CASSALQGGNFRGYTF
DNA: TGTGCCAGCAGTGCACTACAGGGGGGAAACTTCCGTGGCTACACCTTC

size: NA
J: TRBJ1-4
V: TRBV7-2
D: NA
CDR3: CASSLSLGTRNEKLFF
DNA: TGTGCCAGCAGCTTATCTTTGGGGACAAGGAATGAAAAACTGTTTTTT

size: NA
J: TRBJ2-6
V: TRBV4-2
D: NA
CDR3: CASSQAGQGSSGANVLTF
DNA: TGTGCCAGCAGCCAAGCGGGTCAGGGATCCTCTGGGGCCAACGTCCTGACTTTC

size: NA
J: TRBJ2-3
V: TRBV14
D: NA
CDR3: CASSQVHFTDTQYF
DNA: TGTGCCAGCAGCCAAGTTCATTTCACAGATACGCAGTATTTT

size: NA
J: TRBJ2-5
V: TRBV19
D: TRBD2
CDR3: CASSIGLAQTSLFQETQYF
DNA: TGTGCCAGTAGTATCGGACTAGCTCAGACCTCACTCTTCCAAGAGACCCAGTACTTC

size: NA
J: TRBJ2-1
V: TRBV9
D: TRBD2
CDR3: CASTQGVAGNNEQFF
DNA: TGTGCCAGCACCCAAGGGGTAGCGGGCAACAATGAGCAGTTCTTC

size: NA
J: TRBJ1-5
V: TRBV27
D: TRBD1
CDR3: CASRGTGGGNQPQHF
DNA: TGTGCCAGCAGGGGGACAGGGGGCGGGAATCAGCCCCAGCATTTT

size: NA
J: TRBJ2-3
V: TRBV29-1
D: NA
CDR3: CSVEDLHGLRTDTQYF
DNA: TGCAGCGTTGAAGATCTTCATGGTCTGAGAACAGATACGCAGTATTTT

size: once
J: TRBJ2-7
V: TRBV29-1
D: NA
CDR3: CSVEGVSAEQYF
DNA: TGCAGCGTTGAGGGAGTCTCCGCCGAGCAGTACTTC

size: NA
J: TRBJ2-1
V: TRBV28
D: NA
CDR3: CASTLLPRFPYNEQFF
DNA: TGTGCCAGCACCCTCCTCCCTAGATTCCCCTACAATGAGCAGTTCTTC

size: NA
J: TRBJ2-5
V: TRBV5-1
D: NA
CDR3: CASSSAQGPSQETQYF
DNA: TGCGCCAGCAGTTCCGCCCAGGGTCCGTCCCAAGAGACCCAGTACTTC

size: NA
J: TRBJ2-1
V: TRBV11-2
D: TRBD2
CDR3: CASGRLAGRGEQFF
DNA: TGTGCCAGCGGCCGACTAGCGGGAAGGGGTGAGCAGTTCTTC

size: few
J: TRBJ1-2
V: TRBV6-6
D: NA
CDR3: CASSYLGREGYTF
DNA: TGTGCCAGCAGTTACTTGGGGAGAGAAGGCTACACCTTC

size: NA
J: TRBJ1-1
V: TRBV10-3
D: NA
CDR3: CAISPEGMNTEAFF
DNA: TGTGCCATCAGTCCGGAGGGGATGAACACTGAAGCTTTCTTT

size: NA
J: TRBJ2-1
V: TRBV28
D: TRBD2
CDR3: CASTRRDYYNEQFF
DNA: TGTGCCAGCACCCGCCGGGACTACTACAATGAGCAGTTCTTC

size: NA
J: TRBJ2-1
V: TRBV2
D: TRBD2
CDR3: CASSVRTSVYNEQFF
DNA: TGTGCCAGCAGTGTGAGGACTAGCGTGTACAATGAGCAGTTCTTC